This is a list of T cell receptor beta chains from one sample in a study of regulatory T cells in long-lasting Graves disease. TCRdb reprocessed the multiplex PCR reads via MiXCR and lists one record per CDR3 protein. The table has a few hundred thousand distinct CDR3 sequences, around 16% seen once. The same sample was also used in a study of T cells in Graves' hyperthyroidism and ophthalmopathy.

Sequenced here: peripheral blood mononuclear cells (PBMCs), sampled at new diagnosis, from a patient treated with antithyroid drugs. The origin of the receptors is a woman in her thirties or forties with Graves disease. Each CDR3 is given with its conserved first and last residue. D genes are given only for firm matches. The size of a clone is reported for some rows only, either as once, few or many, or as a class for expanded clones.

D | J | V | size | DNA | CDR3
TRBD2 | TRBJ2-5 | TRBV5-1 | many | TGTGCCAGCAGCCCGGGACTAGCGGGAGAAGAGACCCAGTACTTC | CASSPGLAGEETQYF
TRBD1 | TRBJ2-1 | TRBV7-8 | many | TGTGCCAGCAGCTTAGACCCAGGGGGCTCCTACAATGAGCAGTTCTTC | CASSLDPGGSYNEQFF
. | TRBJ1-4 | TRBV5-1 | . | TGCGCCAGCAGCTTGGACGGTCATACTAATGAAAAACTGTTTTTT | CASSLDGHTNEKLFF
. | TRBJ2-3 | TRBV7-8 | . | TGTGCCAGCAGCTTAGTCGTCATCACAGATACGCAGTATTTT | CASSLVVITDTQYF
TRBD2 | TRBJ2-3 | TRBV12-3/TRBV12-4 | many | TGTGCCAGCAGTTTAGAATCCCTAGCGGACACAGATACGCAGTATTTT | CASSLESLADTDTQYF
. | TRBJ1-2 | TRBV12-3/TRBV12-4 | once | TGTGCCAGCAGCGAGCTGCAAGGAAACTATGGCTACACCTTC | CASSELQGNYGYTF
TRBD1 | TRBJ2-7 | TRBV19 | many | TGTGCCAGTAGGGCCACGACAGGGGTCGCCTACGAGCAGTACTTC | CASRATTGVAYEQYF
TRBD2 | TRBJ2-5 | TRBV2 | once | TGTGCCAGCAGTGAGCGCCGGACTAGCGCCCAAGAGACCCAGTACTTC | CASSERRTSAQETQYF
TRBD2 | TRBJ2-1 | TRBV12-3/TRBV12-4 | many | TGTGCCAGCACCCCGGAGGCTAGCGGGAGGTCTCAGTTCTTC | CASTPEASGRSQFF
. | TRBJ2-1 | TRBV5-5 | . | TGTGCCAGCAGCTCGTGGTACCTGGACAGCGGCCAGTACAATGAGCATTTCTTC | CASSSWYLDSGQYNEHFF
. | TRBJ1-1 | TRBV29-1 | . | TGCAGCGCCAGCAACTTTGAAGCTTTCTTT | CSASNFEAFF
. | TRBJ2-5 | TRBV10-2 | many | TGCGCCAGCAGACGACAGGACCAAGAGACCCAGTACTTC | CASRRQDQETQYF